The source of this T cell receptor beta chain is a study of T cell changes during pregnancy in multiple sclerosis. Data came from immunoSEQ multiplex PCR; TCRdb stores just in-frame clones and leaves some out. The data contain around 57,000 clones, roughly 91% of them seen just once; the ten biggest clones take up 1% to 1.5%. V lost 5 bases and J lost 11; bases outside the gene matches: 13. CDR1 and CDR2 (germline): SGHTA, FQGNSA. The CDR3 covers 15 residues. This sequence joins TRBV7-2 and TRBJ1-5, with 9 nucleotides matching TRBD1. This TCR was sampled from a female donor in good health, enrolled as a control in a pregnancy study. The sample in question was peripheral blood, obtained after pregnancy. The CDR3 nucleotides are TGTGCCAGCAGCCCGGACAGGGGCGGCCTCATGACCCAGCATTTT. Its translation: CASSPDRGGLMTQHF.